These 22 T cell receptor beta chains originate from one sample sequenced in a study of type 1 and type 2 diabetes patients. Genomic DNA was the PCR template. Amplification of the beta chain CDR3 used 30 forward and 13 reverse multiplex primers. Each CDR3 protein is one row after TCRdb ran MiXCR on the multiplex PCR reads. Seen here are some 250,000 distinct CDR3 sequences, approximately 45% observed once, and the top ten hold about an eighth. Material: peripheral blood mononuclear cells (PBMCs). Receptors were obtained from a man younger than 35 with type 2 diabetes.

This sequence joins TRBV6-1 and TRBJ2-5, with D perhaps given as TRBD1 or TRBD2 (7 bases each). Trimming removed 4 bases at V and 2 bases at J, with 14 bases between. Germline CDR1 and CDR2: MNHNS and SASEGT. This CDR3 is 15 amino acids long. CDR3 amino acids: CASSGAGTVQETQYF. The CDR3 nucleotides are TGTGCCAGCAGTGGAGCGGGGACAGTACAAGAGACCCAGTACTTC.

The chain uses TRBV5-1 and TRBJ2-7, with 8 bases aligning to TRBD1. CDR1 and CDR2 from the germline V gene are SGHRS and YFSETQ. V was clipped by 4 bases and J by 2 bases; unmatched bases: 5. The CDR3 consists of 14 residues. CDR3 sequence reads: CASSRRQGTYEQYF. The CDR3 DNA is TGCGCCAGCAGCCGTAGACAGGGGACCTACGAGCAGTACTTC.

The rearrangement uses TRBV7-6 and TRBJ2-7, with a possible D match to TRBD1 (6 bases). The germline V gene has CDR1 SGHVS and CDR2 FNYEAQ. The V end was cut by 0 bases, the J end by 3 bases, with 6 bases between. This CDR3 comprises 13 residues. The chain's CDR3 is CASSLATGYEQYF. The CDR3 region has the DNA TGTGCCAGCAGCTTAGCGACAGGCTACGAGCAGTACTTC.

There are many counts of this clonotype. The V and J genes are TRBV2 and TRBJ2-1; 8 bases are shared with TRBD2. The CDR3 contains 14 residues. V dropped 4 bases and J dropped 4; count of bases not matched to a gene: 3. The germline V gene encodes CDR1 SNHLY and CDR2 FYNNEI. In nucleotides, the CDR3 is TGTGCCAGCAGTGCCAGCGGGGGTTACAATGAGCAGTTCTTC. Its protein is CASSASGGYNEQFF. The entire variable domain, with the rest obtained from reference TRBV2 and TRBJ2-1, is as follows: EPEVTQTPSHQVTQMGQEVILRCVPISNHLYFYWYRQILGQKVEFLVSFYNNEISEKSEIFDDQFSVERPDGSNFTLKIRSTKLEDSAMYFCASSASGGYNEQFFGPGTRLTVL.

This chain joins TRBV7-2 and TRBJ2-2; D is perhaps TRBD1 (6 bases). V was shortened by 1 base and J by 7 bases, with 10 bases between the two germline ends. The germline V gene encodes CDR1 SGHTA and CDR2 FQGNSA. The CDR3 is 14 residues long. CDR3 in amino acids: CASSLGTVHGELFF. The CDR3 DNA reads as TGTGCCAGCAGCTTAGGGACAGTGCACGGGGAGCTGTTTTTT.

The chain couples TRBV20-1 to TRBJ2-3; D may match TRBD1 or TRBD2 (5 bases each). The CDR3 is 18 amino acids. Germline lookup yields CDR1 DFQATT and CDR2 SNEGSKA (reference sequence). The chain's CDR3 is CSSPPGIWDATNTDTQYF. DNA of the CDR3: TGCAGCTCGCCCCCCGGGATTTGGGACGCCACCAACACAGATACGCAGTATTTT.

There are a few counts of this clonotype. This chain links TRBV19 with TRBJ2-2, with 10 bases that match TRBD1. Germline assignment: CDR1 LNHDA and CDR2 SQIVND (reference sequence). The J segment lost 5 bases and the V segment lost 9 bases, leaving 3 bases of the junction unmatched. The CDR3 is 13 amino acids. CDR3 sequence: CASDRGRTGELFF. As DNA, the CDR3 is TGTGCCAGCGACAGGGGGCGGACCGGGGAGCTGTTTTTT.

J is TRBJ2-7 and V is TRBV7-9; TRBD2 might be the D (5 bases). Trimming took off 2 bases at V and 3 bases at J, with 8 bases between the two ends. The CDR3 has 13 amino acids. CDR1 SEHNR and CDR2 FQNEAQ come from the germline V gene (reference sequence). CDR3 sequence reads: CASSLRGFYEQYF. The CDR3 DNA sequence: TGTGCCAGCAGCTTAAGAGGGTTCTACGAGCAGTACTTC.

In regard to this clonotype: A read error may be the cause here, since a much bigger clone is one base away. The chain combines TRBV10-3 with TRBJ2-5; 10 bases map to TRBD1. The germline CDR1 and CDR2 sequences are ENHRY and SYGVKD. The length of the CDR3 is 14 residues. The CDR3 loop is CTIRRDRGQETQYF. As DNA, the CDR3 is TGTACCATCAGGAGGGACAGGGGACAGGAGACCCAGTACTTC.

The CDR3 bases are TGTGCCAGCGGGCCGGACAGGATGAGGGACACTGAAGCTTTCTTT. It is translated as CASGPDRMRDTEAFF. The chain links TRBV7-7 to TRBJ1-1; 7 nucleotides align to TRBD1. CDR3 length: 15 amino acids. CDR1 and CDR2 (germline): SSHAT, FNYEAQ (reference sequence). V lost 8 bases to trimming and J lost 3 bases; unmatched junction nucleotides: 12.

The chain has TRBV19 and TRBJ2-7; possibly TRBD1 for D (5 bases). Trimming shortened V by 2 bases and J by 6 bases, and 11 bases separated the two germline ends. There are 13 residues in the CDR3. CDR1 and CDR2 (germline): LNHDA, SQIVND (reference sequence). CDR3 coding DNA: TGTGCCAGTAGTATAAGGCAGGGCAGCGAGCAGTACTTC. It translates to CASSIRQGSEQYF.

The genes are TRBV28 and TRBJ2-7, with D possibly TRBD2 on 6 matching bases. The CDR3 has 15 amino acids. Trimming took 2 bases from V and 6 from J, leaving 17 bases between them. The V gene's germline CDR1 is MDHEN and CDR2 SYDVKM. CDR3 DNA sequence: TGTGCCAGCAGTTTAGTCCGGGGTCACGGGAGCGAGCAGTACTTC. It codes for CASSLVRGHGSEQYF.

The CDR3: CAWSRTVNSPLHF. CDR3 DNA sequence: TGTGCCTGGAGTAGGACCGTTAATTCACCCCTCCACTTT. This rearrangement joins TRBV30 to TRBJ1-6, with D uncertain. Trimming took off 2 bases at V and 6 bases at J, with 8 bases between the two ends. This CDR3 is 13 amino acids long. Per germline, CDR1 GTSNPN and CDR2 SVGIG (reference sequence).

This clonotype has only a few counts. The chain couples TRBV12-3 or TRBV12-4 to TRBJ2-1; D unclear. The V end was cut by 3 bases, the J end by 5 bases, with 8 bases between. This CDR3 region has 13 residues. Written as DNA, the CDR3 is TGTGCCAGCAGTTTCGTGACAAACAATGAGCAGTTCTTC. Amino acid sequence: CASSFVTNNEQFF.

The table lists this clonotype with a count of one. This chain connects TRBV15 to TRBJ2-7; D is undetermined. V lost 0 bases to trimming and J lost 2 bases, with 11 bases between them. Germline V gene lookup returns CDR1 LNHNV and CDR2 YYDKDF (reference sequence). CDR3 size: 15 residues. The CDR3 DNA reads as TGTGCCACCAGCAGAGATCCGGAGAACCCCTACGAGCAGTACTTC. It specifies CATSRDPENPYEQYF.

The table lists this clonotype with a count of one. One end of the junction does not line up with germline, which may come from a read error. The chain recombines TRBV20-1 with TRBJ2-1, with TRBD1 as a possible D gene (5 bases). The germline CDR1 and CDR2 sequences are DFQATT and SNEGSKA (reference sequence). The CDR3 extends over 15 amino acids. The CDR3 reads CSARWGGSSYNEQLF. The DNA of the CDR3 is TGCAGTGCTAGATGGGGCGGTAGCTCCTACAATGAGCAGCTCTTC.

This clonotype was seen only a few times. Here the CDR3 reads CSARPGTKRATQYF. The CDR3 coding sequence is TGCAGTGCCCGCCCCGGGACCAAAAGGGCGACCCAGTACTTC. The J gene is TRBJ2-5, the V gene TRBV20-1, with D possibly being TRBD1 or TRBD2 (5 bases each). V dropped 6 bases and J dropped 7 bases, with 21 bases sitting between them. This CDR3 contains 14 residues. Per the germline V gene, CDR1 is DFQATT and CDR2 is SNEGSKA (reference sequence).

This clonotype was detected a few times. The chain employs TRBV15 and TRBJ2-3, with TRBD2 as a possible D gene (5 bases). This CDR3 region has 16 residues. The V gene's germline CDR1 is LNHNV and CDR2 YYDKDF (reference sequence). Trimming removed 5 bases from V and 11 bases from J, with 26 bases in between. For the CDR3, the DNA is TGTGCCACCAGCGCGGGCCACCAAACCTGGAGGCAGCTGCAGTATTTT. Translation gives CATSAGHQTWRQLQYF.

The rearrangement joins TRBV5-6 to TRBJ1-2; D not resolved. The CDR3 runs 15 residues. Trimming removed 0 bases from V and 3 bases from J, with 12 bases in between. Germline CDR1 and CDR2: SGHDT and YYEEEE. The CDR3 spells CASSLATLLDYGYTF. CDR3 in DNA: TGTGCCAGCAGCTTGGCGACACTCCTAGACTATGGCTACACCTTC.

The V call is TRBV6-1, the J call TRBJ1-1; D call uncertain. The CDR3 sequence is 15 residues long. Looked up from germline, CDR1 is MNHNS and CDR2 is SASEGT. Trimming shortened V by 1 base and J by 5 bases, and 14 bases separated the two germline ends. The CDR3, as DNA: TGTGCCAGCAGTGAAGGATCAGGAGGAGGAACTGAAGCTTTCTTT. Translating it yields CASSEGSGGGTEAFF.

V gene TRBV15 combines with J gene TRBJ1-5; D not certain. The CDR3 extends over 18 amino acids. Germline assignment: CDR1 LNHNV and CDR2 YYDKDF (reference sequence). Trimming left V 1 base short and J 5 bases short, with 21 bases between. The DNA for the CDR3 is TGTGCCACCAGCAGAGTGGCGGTAAAGGACGTATACTATCAGCCCCAGCATTTT. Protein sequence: CATSRVAVKDVYYQPQHF.

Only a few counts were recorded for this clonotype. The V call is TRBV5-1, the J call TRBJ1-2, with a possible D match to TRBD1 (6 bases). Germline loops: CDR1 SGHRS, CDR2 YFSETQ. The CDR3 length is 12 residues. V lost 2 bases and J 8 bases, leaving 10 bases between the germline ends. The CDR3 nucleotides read TGCGCCAGCAGCTTAAACAGGGAGGGCTACACCTTC. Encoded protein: CASSLNREGYTF.